The 15 T cell receptor beta chains reported below all come from one sample, sequenced in a study of cytomegalovirus exposure and HLA in healthy donors. The study ran its PCR with 60 Vbeta and 13 Jbeta primers. The table came from immunoSEQ multiplex PCR; TCRdb's copy has only in-frame clones and leaves some out. The sample shows 100,000 to 150,000 clones, 17% of them seen only once. Source material: PBMCs. These receptor sequences come from a female donor in good health and CMV-seropositive.

The V and J genes are TRBV5-5 and TRBJ1-1; 7 nucleotides line up with TRBD1. The length of the CDR3 is 15 residues. Germline assignment: CDR1 SGHKS and CDR2 YYEKEE (reference sequence). V was clipped by 3 bases and J by 5 bases; unmatched bases: 10. CDR3 nucleotides: TGTGCCAGCAGCTGGGCCGACAGGGTTTTTACTGAAGCTTTCTTT. It specifies CASSWADRVFTEAFF.

The chain joins TRBV27 to TRBJ2-7; the match to TRBD2 covers 8 bases. From germline, CDR1 is MNHEY and CDR2 SMNVEV (reference sequence). V shed 3 bases and J 2 bases; nucleotides not matched to a gene: 3. The CDR3 is 14 amino acids. The CDR3 DNA reads as TGTGCCAGCAGTTTCGTAGCGGGAACCTACGAGCAGTACTTC. It codes for CASSFVAGTYEQYF.

There are a few counts of this clone. This sequence joins TRBV7-9 and TRBJ1-3; TRBD1 agrees at 8 bases. This CDR3 contains 16 residues. Germline V gene data show CDR1 as SEHNR and CDR2 as FQNEAQ (reference sequence). The V gene end was trimmed by 3 bases and the J gene end by 4 bases; junction bases not matched to a gene: 8. CDR3 loop: CASSFSGQVGGNTIYF. CDR3 coding DNA: TGTGCCAGCAGCTTTTCGGGACAGGTCGGAGGAAACACCATATATTTT.

This clone was recorded a few times. The chain combines TRBV4-2 with TRBJ2-3; perhaps TRBD1 as D (6 bases). The CDR3 spans 16 residues. Germline assignment: CDR1 LGHNA and CDR2 YNFKEQ. V was cut by 0 bases and J by 3 bases, with 13 bases left in between. CDR3 DNA sequence: TGTGCCAGCAGCCAAGATAGGGGGAGTAGGACAGATACGCAGTATTTT. This translates into CASSQDRGSRTDTQYF.

This clone has more than one count but fewer than ten. Other DNA sequences within the sample encode an identical CDR3. The chain has TRBV5-5 and TRBJ2-2; 13 positions match TRBD2. The CDR3 runs to 18 residues. V dropped 0 bases and J dropped 0; count of bases not matched to a gene: 2. The germline CDR1 and CDR2 sequences are SGHKS and YYEKEE (reference sequence). The CDR3 coding sequence is TGTGCCAGCAGCTTGGGACTAGCGGGAGGCCCGAACACCGGGGAGCTGTTTTTT. Its translation is CASSLGLAGGPNTGELFF.

This clone came up a few times. The chain's CDR3 is CASSDGDTEAFF. The DNA of the CDR3 is TGCGCCAGCAGTGACGGGGACACTGAAGCTTTCTTT. The chain uses TRBV10-1 and TRBJ1-1, with D hard to call. CDR3 size: 12 residues. The germline CDR1 and CDR2 sequences are WNHNN and SYGVQD (reference sequence). The V and J ends lost 3 bases and 3 bases respectively, with 5 bases between them.

The chain links TRBV11-2 to TRBJ1-3; 7 nucleotides align to TRBD1. This CDR3 has 15 amino acids. Unmatched junction bases numbered 7, after V lost 4 bases and J lost 4 bases. The V gene's germline CDR1 is SGHAT and CDR2 FQNNGV. CDR3 residues: CASSWRQGEGNTIYF. CDR3 in DNA: TGTGCCAGCAGCTGGCGGCAGGGGGAAGGAAACACCATATATTTT.

In its sample, this clone was seen a few times. The chain uses TRBV7-9 and TRBJ2-5; D not resolved. CDR1 is SEHNR and CDR2 is FQNEAQ in the germline V gene (reference sequence). Trimming took off 5 bases at V and 0 bases at J, with 10 bases between the two ends. The CDR3 totals 14 residues. In DNA form, the CDR3 reads TGTGCCAGCAGCCCACCTCGGTACCAAGAGACCCAGTACTTC. It is translated as CASSPPRYQETQYF.

The chain uses TRBV5-1 and TRBJ2-1, with D tentatively TRBD2 (7 bases). The ends were cut back, 0 bases at V and 0 bases at J, with 13 bases in the middle. The germline V gene has CDR1 SGHRS and CDR2 YFSETQ. The CDR3 extends over 17 amino acids. CDR3 nucleotide sequence: TGCGCCAGCAGCTTGGGTGTCGGGGGGCTCTCCTACAATGAGCAGTTCTTC. Amino acid sequence: CASSLGVGGLSYNEQFF.

CDR3 bases: TGCGGGCTCGGGATTCACTATGGCTACACCTTC. Amino acid sequence: CGLGIHYGYTF. The rearrangement joins TRBV20-1 to TRBJ1-2; D is ambiguous. The CDR3 loop spans 11 amino acids. Germline lookup yields CDR1 DFQATT and CDR2 SNEGSKA (reference sequence).

This sequence joins TRBV28 and TRBJ1-4; D uncertain. The CDR3 spans 13 residues. Germline V CDR1 and CDR2: MDHEN, SYDVKM. V gave up 5 bases and J gave up 5 bases, with 9 bases separating them. The CDR3 sequence: CASSRGLNEKLFF. The CDR3 DNA is TGTGCCAGCAGTCGGGGTTTAAATGAAAAACTGTTTTTT.

This clone was observed at least ten times. The chain recombines TRBV4-1 with TRBJ2-5; the D gene is possibly TRBD2 (5 bases). Deletions cut 2 bases from V and 3 bases from J, with 7 bases between. The CDR3 runs to 13 residues. Per the germline V gene, CDR1 is MGHRA and CDR2 is YSYEKL. The CDR3 protein is CASSQWRKETQYF. For the CDR3, the DNA is TGCGCCAGCAGCCAATGGAGGAAAGAGACCCAGTACTTC.

This clone was observed a single time. The chain has TRBV5-1 and TRBJ2-7, with D possibly TRBD2 on 6 matching bases. V was trimmed by 0 bases and J by 7 bases, leaving 17 bases between them. Germline V gene lookup returns CDR1 SGHRS and CDR2 YFSETQ. CDR3 length: 15 amino acids. The CDR3, as DNA: TGCGCCAGCAGCTTGGCGGATCAGGGCGCGGGGGAGCAGTACTTC. As protein: CASSLADQGAGEQYF.

This chain links TRBV4-2 with TRBJ2-3, with D maybe TRBD2 (5 bases). CDR3 length: 14 amino acids. The germline gives CDR1 LGHNA, CDR2 YNFKEQ. Trimming removed 4 bases from V and 2 bases from J, with 10 bases in between. As DNA, the CDR3 is TGTGCCAGCAGCCGGTCTAGCAACACAGATACGCAGTATTTT. Translation gives CASSRSSNTDTQYF.

This clone has just a few counts. This rearrangement joins TRBV6-1 to TRBJ2-4, with TRBD2 as a possible D gene (6 bases). Germline-derived CDR1 and CDR2 are MNHNS and SASEGT. Trimming removed 6 bases at V and 9 bases at J, with 15 bases between. This CDR3 comprises 13 residues. The CDR3 is CASSDARGSIQYF. CDR3 in DNA: TGTGCCAGCAGCGACGCACGGGGGAGCATTCAGTACTTC.